This TCR beta chain was recorded in a study of control samples from healthy donors and cancer patients. The V and J ends lost 6 bases and 8 bases, in that order; junction bases with no gene match: 8. The CDR3 contains 14 residues. Germline CDR1 reads MDHEN; CDR2 reads SYDVKM. Sequencing used immunoSEQ multiplex PCR; TCRdb keeps in-frame clones, though not all of them. The sample contains around 51,000 clones, around nine tenths of which appear only once. The sequence was collected from a man aged 50 to 60 with head and neck cancer. This sequence joins TRBV28 and TRBJ1-4; 8 bases line up with TRBD1. Source material: PBMCs. The CDR3: CASRFQGAEEKLFF. The CDR3 DNA reads TGTGCCAGCAGGTTCCAGGGGGCTGAAGAAAAACTGTTTTTT.